The rows below give T cell receptor beta chains drawn from one sample of a study of regulatory T cells in long-lasting Graves disease. One entry per CDR3 protein results from TCRdb running MiXCR on the multiplex PCR reads. The sample holds hundreds of thousands of distinct CDR3 sequences, around 21% seen once. The sequencing used peripheral blood mononuclear cells (PBMCs), collected when the disease was refractory, from a patient treated with antithyroid drugs. These receptors all stem from a female donor with Graves disease. Both conserved end residues are part of each CDR3. D genes are given only for firm matches. Some rows have no size entry. The others give once, few or many, or a class for an expanded clone.

NA | TRBJ2-7 | TRBV4-1 | NA | CASSQPTGSEQYF | TGCGCCAGCAGCCAACCGACAGGAAGCGAGCAGTACTTC
many | TRBJ2-6 | TRBV7-2 | NA | CASSPRSGANVLTF | TGTGCCAGCAGCCCGCGATCCGGGGCCAACGTCCTGACTTTC
many | TRBJ1-4 | TRBV5-1 | NA | CASSLGQNNEKLFF | TGCGCCAGCAGCTTGGGACAGAATAATGAAAAACTGTTTTTT
few | TRBJ1-1 | TRBV14 | TRBD1 | CASSQTGTGNTEAFF | TGTGCCAGCAGCCAAACCGGGACAGGGAACACTGAAGCTTTCTTT
few | TRBJ1-1 | TRBV20-1 | NA | CSARVRWVITEAFF | TGCAGTGCTAGAGTTCGCTGGGTAATAACTGAAGCTTTCTTT
many | TRBJ1-5 | TRBV2 | TRBD1 | CASRGGEGNQPQHF | TGTGCCAGCAGAGGGGGCGAGGGCAATCAGCCCCAGCATTTT
many | TRBJ2-7 | TRBV2 | TRBD1 | CASSFGTGVNEQYF | TGTGCCAGCAGCTTCGGGACAGGGGTTAACGAGCAGTACTTC
many | TRBJ1-2 | TRBV3-1 | TRBD1 | CASSPKGQGARGYTF | TGTGCCAGCAGCCCAAAAGGACAGGGGGCGCGTGGCTACACCTTC
many | TRBJ1-2 | TRBV7-8 | TRBD1 | CASSTRTGVVHGYTF | TGTGCCAGCAGCACCCGGACAGGGGTCGTTCATGGCTACACCTTC
many | TRBJ2-5 | TRBV30 | TRBD2 | CAWSHETSGSVETQYF | TGTGCCTGGAGTCATGAGACTAGCGGGAGTGTGGAGACCCAGTACTTC
many | TRBJ2-5 | TRBV6-1 | NA | CASSEQGGSQETQYF | TGTGCCAGCAGTGAACAGGGGGGCTCCCAAGAGACCCAGTACTTC
many | TRBJ1-4 | TRBV7-8 | NA | CASSLGENEKLFF | TGTGCCAGCAGCTTAGGGGAGAATGAAAAACTGTTTTTT
few | TRBJ1-5 | TRBV6-2/TRBV6-3 | NA | CASSYHKNQPQHF | TGTGCCAGCAGTTACCACAAAAATCAGCCCCAGCATTTT
NA | TRBJ1-1 | TRBV19 | NA | CASSIGVVGTEAFF | TGTGCCAGTAGTATTGGGGTCGTGGGCACTGAAGCTTTCTTT
NA | TRBJ2-1 | TRBV12-3/TRBV12-4 | TRBD1 | CASSPLGGQGNNEQFF | TGTGCCAGCAGTCCCCTAGGTGGACAGGGAAACAATGAGCAGTTCTTC
many | TRBJ1-1 | TRBV3-1 | NA | CASSLQGAEAFF | TGTGCCAGCAGCCTTCAGGGCGCTGAAGCTTTCTTT
NA | TRBJ1-1 | TRBV7-3 | NA | CASSSHPLGGADTEAFF | TGTGCCAGCAGCTCGCACCCCCTGGGGGGGGCGGACACTGAAGCTTTCTTT
few | TRBJ2-5 | TRBV19 | NA | CASRSNTGETQYF | TGTGCCAGTAGGTCGAACACGGGAGAGACCCAGTACTTC
many | TRBJ1-6 | TRBV12-5 | TRBD1 | CASGSDRGSPLHF | TGTGCTAGTGGTTCCGACAGGGGTTCACCCCTCCACTTT
NA | TRBJ2-7 | TRBV5-1 | NA | CASSLGLGSGRYEQYF | TGCGCCAGCAGCTTGGGGCTGGGGAGCGGGCGTTACGAGCAGTACTTC
NA | TRBJ2-5 | TRBV25-1 | NA | CASSVGGRDQETQYF | TGTGCCAGCAGCGTCGGGGGCAGGGACCAAGAGACCCAGTACTTC
few | TRBJ2-2 | TRBV6-2/TRBV6-3 | TRBD2 | CASSYREAGVTGELFF | TGTGCCAGCAGTTATAGGGAAGCGGGAGTCACCGGGGAGCTGTTTTTT
many | TRBJ1-5 | TRBV28 | NA | CASSLGGSKSQPQHF | TGTGCCAGCAGTTTAGGGGGATCTAAGTCGCAGCCCCAGCATTTT
NA | TRBJ2-2 | TRBV6-1 | NA | CASSPRLTGVPTGELFF | TGTGCCAGCAGTCCCCGTCTAACGGGAGTACCCACCGGGGAGCTGTTTTTT
few | TRBJ1-1 | TRBV7-9 | NA | CASSSVRGNTEAFF | TGTGCCAGCAGCTCGGTTCGGGGGAACACTGAAGCTTTCTTT
few | TRBJ2-7 | TRBV25-1 | NA | CASSVGGTAYEQYF | TGTGCCAGCAGTGTCGGAGGGACCGCCTACGAGCAGTACTTC
many | TRBJ2-5 | TRBV7-9 | NA | CASSFGLQGQDTQYF | TGTGCCAGCAGCTTTGGTCTACAGGGCCAAGATACCCAGTACTTC
many | TRBJ2-2 | TRBV15 | NA | CATSRDATNTRELFF | TGTGCCACCAGCAGAGATGCCACCAACACCAGGGAGCTGTTTTTT
NA | TRBJ2-2 | TRBV11-2 | NA | CASGLKLNTGELFF | TGTGCCAGCGGCCTAAAGCTGAACACCGGGGAGCTGTTTTTT
many | TRBJ1-1 | TRBV2 | NA | CASSGSAVNTEAFF | TGTGCCAGCAGTGGTAGTGCGGTGAACACTGAAGCTTTCTTT
NA | TRBJ2-1 | TRBV10-3 | NA | CAISRLGQGYEQFF | TGTGCCATCTCTCGACTAGGTCAGGGTTATGAGCAGTTCTTC
NA | TRBJ2-7 | TRBV29-1 | NA | CSVGFGLDYEQYF | TGCAGCGTTGGATTTGGCTTGGACTACGAGCAGTACTTC
many | TRBJ1-4 | TRBV9 | TRBD1 | CASGQGDEKLFF | TGTGCCAGTGGACAGGGTGACGAAAAACTGTTTTTT
NA | TRBJ2-7 | TRBV20-1 | NA | CSARDGKVPGYEQYF | TGCAGTGCTAGAGATGGAAAAGTGCCGGGCTACGAGCAGTACTTC
NA | TRBJ1-3 | TRBV19 | NA | CASSLEGGISGNTIYF | TGTGCCAGTAGCCTAGAAGGAGGAATCTCTGGAAACACCATATATTTT
many | TRBJ2-7 | TRBV7-2 | TRBD2 | CASSLVSGSVYEQYF | TGTGCCAGCAGCTTAGTTAGCGGGAGTGTCTACGAGCAGTACTTC